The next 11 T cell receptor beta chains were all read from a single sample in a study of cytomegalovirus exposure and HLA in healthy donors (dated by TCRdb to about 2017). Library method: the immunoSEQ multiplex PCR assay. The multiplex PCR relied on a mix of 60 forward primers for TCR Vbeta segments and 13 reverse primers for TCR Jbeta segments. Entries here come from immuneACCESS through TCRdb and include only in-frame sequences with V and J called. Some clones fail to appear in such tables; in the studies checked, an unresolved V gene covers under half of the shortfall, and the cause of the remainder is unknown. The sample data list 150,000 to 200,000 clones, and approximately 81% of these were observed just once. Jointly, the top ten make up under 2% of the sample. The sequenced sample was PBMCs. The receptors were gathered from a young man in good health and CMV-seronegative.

Here the CDR3 DNA reads TGTGCCAGCAGCCCCGAATGGCAGGGAAGTAAGGGGACTGAAGCTTTCTTT. Its protein product is CASSPEWQGSKGTEAFF. The V and J genes are TRBV7-9 and TRBJ1-1; D perhaps matches TRBD1 (5 bases). The ends were cut back, 5 bases at V and 5 bases at J, with 24 bases in the middle. Germline-derived CDR1 and CDR2 are SEHNR and FQNEAQ (reference sequence). This CDR3 has 17 amino acids.

CDR3 in amino acids: CASSPGTEQYF. Written as DNA, the CDR3 is TGTGCCAGCAGCCCCGGGACAGAGCAGTACTTC. The chain combines TRBV11-2 with TRBJ2-7; TRBD1 is a possible D gene (6 bases). CDR3 length: 11 amino acids. Germline CDR1 is SGHAT and CDR2 is FQNNGV. With 5 bases removed from V and 7 bases from J, the gap between germline ends came to 9 bases.

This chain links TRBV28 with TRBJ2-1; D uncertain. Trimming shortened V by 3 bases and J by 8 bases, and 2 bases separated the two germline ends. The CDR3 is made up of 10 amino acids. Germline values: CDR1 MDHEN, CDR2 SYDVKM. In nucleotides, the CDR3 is TGTGCCAGCAGTTTCGATGAGCAGTTCTTC. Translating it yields CASSFDEQFF.

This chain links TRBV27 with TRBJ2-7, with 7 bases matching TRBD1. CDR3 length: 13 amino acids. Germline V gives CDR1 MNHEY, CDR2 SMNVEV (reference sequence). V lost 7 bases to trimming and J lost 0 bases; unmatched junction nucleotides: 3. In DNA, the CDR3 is TGTGCCAGCAATGGACAGGACTCCTACGAGCAGTACTTC. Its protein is CASNGQDSYEQYF.

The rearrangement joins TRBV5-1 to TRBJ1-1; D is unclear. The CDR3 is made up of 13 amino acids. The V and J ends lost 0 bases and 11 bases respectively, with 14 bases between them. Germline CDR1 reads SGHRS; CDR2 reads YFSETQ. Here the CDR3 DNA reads TGCGCCAGCAGCTTGGCCCTCCTGAGGGAGGCTTTCTTT. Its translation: CASSLALLREAFF.

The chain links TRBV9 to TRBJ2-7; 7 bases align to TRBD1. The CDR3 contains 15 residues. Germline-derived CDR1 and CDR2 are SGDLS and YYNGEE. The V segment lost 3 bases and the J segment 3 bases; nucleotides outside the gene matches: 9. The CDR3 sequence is CASSATGAGHYEQYF. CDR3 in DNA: TGTGCCAGCAGCGCCACAGGGGCCGGGCACTACGAGCAGTACTTC.

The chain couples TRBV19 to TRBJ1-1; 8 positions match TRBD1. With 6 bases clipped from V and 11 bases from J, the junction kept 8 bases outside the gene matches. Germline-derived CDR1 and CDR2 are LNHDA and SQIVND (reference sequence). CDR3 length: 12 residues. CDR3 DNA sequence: TGTGCCAGTAGCCCGGACAGGGAGAATGCTTTCTTT. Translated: CASSPDRENAFF.

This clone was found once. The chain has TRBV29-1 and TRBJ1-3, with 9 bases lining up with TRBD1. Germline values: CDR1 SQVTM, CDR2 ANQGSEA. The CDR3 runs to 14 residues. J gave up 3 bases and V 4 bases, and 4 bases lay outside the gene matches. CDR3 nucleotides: TGCAGCGTTGTCGGACAGGGGTTTGGAAACACCATATATTTT. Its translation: CSVVGQGFGNTIYF.

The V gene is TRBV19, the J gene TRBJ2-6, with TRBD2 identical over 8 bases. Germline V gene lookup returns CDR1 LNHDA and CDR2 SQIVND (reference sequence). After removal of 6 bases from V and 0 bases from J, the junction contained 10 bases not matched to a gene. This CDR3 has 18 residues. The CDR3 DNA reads TGTGCCAGTAGCTGGGGGCGGGGGGCCCTCTCTGGGGCCAACGTCCTGACTTTC. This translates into CASSWGRGALSGANVLTF.

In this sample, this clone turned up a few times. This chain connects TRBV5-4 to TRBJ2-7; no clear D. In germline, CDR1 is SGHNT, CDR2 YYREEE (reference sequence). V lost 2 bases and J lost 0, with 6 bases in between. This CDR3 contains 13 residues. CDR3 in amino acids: CASSFSGSYEQYF. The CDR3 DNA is TGTGCCAGCAGCTTTTCGGGCTCCTACGAGCAGTACTTC. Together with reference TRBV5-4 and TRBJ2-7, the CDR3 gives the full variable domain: ETGVTQSPTHLIKTRGQQVTLRCSSQSGHNTVSWYQQALGQGPQFIFQYYREEENGRGNFPPRFSGLQFPNYSSELNVNALELDDSALYLCASSFSGSYEQYFGPGTRLTVT.

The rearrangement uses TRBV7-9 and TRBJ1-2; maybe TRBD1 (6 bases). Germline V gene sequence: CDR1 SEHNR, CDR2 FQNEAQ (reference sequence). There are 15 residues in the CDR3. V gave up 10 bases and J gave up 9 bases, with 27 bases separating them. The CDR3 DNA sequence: TGTGCCACCAACCCCCCTAGGGGGGGACCGCTTAGCTACACCTTC. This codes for CATNPPRGGPLSYTF.